Below, 15 T cell receptor beta chains from the same sample are listed, as sequenced in a study of T cell repertoires in cytomegalovirus infection. From the reads, TCRdb called clonotypes with MiXCR, one entry per CDR3 protein. This sample carries some 700,000 distinct CDR3 sequences, less than 40% of them seen once, and the ten largest clones take 2.5% to 3.5%. Sequences were obtained from PBMCs. These receptors came from a human donor in good health (CMV status not recorded). Some clones in this sample may be carry-over from other donors' samples.

The CDR3 here is CASSLSTGANEKLFF. The CDR3 coding sequence is TGTGCCAGCAGCCTATCGACAGGGGCCAATGAAAAACTGTTTTTT. The V gene is TRBV7-9, the J gene TRBJ1-4; 8 positions match TRBD1. Germline CDR1 reads SEHNR; CDR2 reads FQNEAQ (reference sequence). The length of the CDR3 is 15 residues. The V segment lost 5 bases and the J segment 5 bases; nucleotides outside the gene matches: 7.

The rearrangement links TRBV6-5 to TRBJ2-6, with D uncertain. The V end was cut by 6 bases, the J end by 1 base, with 13 bases between. Looked up from germline, CDR1 is MNHEY and CDR2 is SVGAGI. This CDR3 region has 16 residues. CDR3 bases: TGTGCCAGCAGCCGTCCCCAGGAGTCTGGGGCCAACGTCCTGACTTTC. Protein sequence: CASSRPQESGANVLTF.

This chain connects TRBV27 to TRBJ2-7; 8 bases are a match to TRBD1. Germline assignment: CDR1 MNHEY and CDR2 SMNVEV (reference sequence). V shed 5 bases, J shed 3 bases, and the junction held 9 bases outside the gene matches. This CDR3 is 15 amino acids long. This CDR3 reads CASSPQRTGNYEQYF. CDR3 nucleotide sequence: TGTGCCAGCAGTCCGCAACGGACAGGGAACTACGAGCAGTACTTC.

The CDR3 protein is CASSHGGLPISTDTQYF. CDR3 coding DNA: TGTGCCAGCAGCCACGGGGGACTTCCGATTAGCACAGATACGCAGTATTTT. V gene TRBV14 combines with J gene TRBJ2-3; D is perhaps TRBD2 (6 bases). The CDR3 extends over 17 amino acids. The V gene's germline CDR1 is SGHDN and CDR2 FVKESK. V lost 3 bases to trimming and J lost 0 bases, with 16 bases between them.

This rearrangement joins TRBV6-5 to TRBJ1-2, with 8 bases aligning to TRBD1. Germline V lookup: CDR1 MNHEY, CDR2 SVGAGI. Losses at the gene ends were 1 base for V and 7 bases for J; bases not matched to a gene: 8. The length of the CDR3 is 15 residues. The CDR3 DNA is TGTGCCAGCAGTTACTTCCTGACAGGGGCGGTTGGCTACACCTTC. Protein sequence: CASSYFLTGAVGYTF.

Of note for this clonotype: An end of the junction differs from the germline gene, which may be a read error. The chain uses TRBV7-4 and TRBJ2-6; a weak D match, TRBD2 (7 bases). CDR1 and CDR2 from the germline V gene are SGHVT and SQSDAQ. The CDR3 has 16 amino acids. This chain's CDR3 is CASSHTQGSGDNVLTF. DNA of the CDR3: TGTGCCAGCAGCCATACCCAGGGGAGCGGGGACAACGTCCTGACTTTC.

The rearrangement links TRBV25-1 to TRBJ2-3; D gene ambiguous. Looked up from germline, CDR1 is MGHDK and CDR2 is SYGVNS. Trimming took off 5 bases at V and 3 bases at J, with 24 bases between the two ends. This CDR3 is built from 18 residues. Written as DNA, the CDR3 is TGTGCCAGCAGTCCCTTGGTTGGTCCCGCCGGTAGTACAGATACGCAGTATTTT. This sequence encodes CASSPLVGPAGSTDTQYF.

The chain is built from TRBV28 and TRBJ2-5, with TRBD1 matching over 9 bases. V was clipped by 8 bases and J by 5 bases; unmatched bases: 12. Germline CDR1 MDHEN, CDR2 SYDVKM. The CDR3 has 15 amino acids. CDR3 loop: CASGVSGTGLETQYF. The CDR3 DNA reads TGTGCCAGCGGCGTCTCCGGGACAGGGCTTGAGACCCAGTACTTC.

This clonotype was counted only a few times. V and J are TRBV10-2 and TRBJ2-7, with unresolved D. Germline V CDR1 and CDR2: WSHSY, SAAADI. This CDR3 has 16 amino acids. The V end was cut by 3 bases, the J end by 4 bases, with 19 bases between. The CDR3 is CASSDALTVRSYEQYF. CDR3 DNA sequence: TGCGCCAGCAGTGATGCTTTAACGGTTAGGTCGTACGAGCAGTACTTC.

This clonotype was recorded a few times. The rearrangement uses TRBV7-6 and TRBJ2-7, with D possibly TRBD2 on 5 matching bases. CDR1 and CDR2 (germline): SGHVS, FNYEAQ. Between the trimmed V and J ends, which lost 5 bases and 1 base, there was a span of 9 bases. The CDR3 sequence is 13 residues long. The CDR3 DNA follows: TGTGCCAGCAGCCGTTGGGAGTCCTACGAGCAGTACTTC. Amino acid sequence: CASSRWESYEQYF. Full variable domain (remainder filled in from reference TRBV7-6 and TRBJ2-7): GAGVSQSPRYKVTKRGQDVALRCDPISGHVSLYWYRQALGQGPEFLTYFNYEAQQDKSGLPNDRFSAERPEGSISTLTIQRTEQRDSAMYRCASSRWESYEQYFGPGTRLTVT.

This rearrangement joins TRBV12-3 or TRBV12-4 to TRBJ1-5, with D maybe TRBD1 (5 bases). The V end was cut by 5 bases, the J end by 0 bases, with 14 bases between. This CDR3 is 16 amino acids long. The DNA of the CDR3 is TGTGCCAGCAGTCCCCGAGGGGCTAATAGCAATCAGCCCCAGCATTTT. Protein sequence: CASSPRGANSNQPQHF.

This clonotype was detected only once. Since a much larger clone is just one base distant, this may be a read error. The final CDR3 position lacks the conserved phenylalanine or tryptophan, pointing to a likely read error. This chain joins TRBV7-2 and TRBJ2-1; D not resolved. The CDR3 length is 11 residues. With 5 bases removed from V and 7 bases from J, the gap between germline ends came to 6 bases. Germline assignment: CDR1 SGHTA and CDR2 FQGNSA. CDR3 residues: CASSRSNEQFL. In DNA form, the CDR3 reads TGTGCCAGCAGCCGTAGTAATGAGCAGTTCTTA.

This chain links TRBV7-9 with TRBJ2-1; 7 nucleotides agree with TRBD2. CDR3 length equals 16 residues. V lost 5 bases and J lost 1; bases outside the gene matches: 8. From germline, CDR1 is SEHNR and CDR2 FQNEAQ (reference sequence). The CDR3 sequence: CASSKTGGSSYNEQFF. The CDR3 DNA reads as TGTGCCAGCAGCAAAACCGGGGGGTCGTCCTACAATGAGCAGTTCTTC.

This clonotype was seen ten or more times. CDR3: CASPGEGRWGYTF. The CDR3 DNA sequence: TGTGCCAGCCCCGGGGAAGGGCGCTGGGGCTACACCTTC. The chain joins TRBV7-2 to TRBJ1-2; D ambiguous. This CDR3 is 13 amino acids long. Germline V gene lookup returns CDR1 SGHTA and CDR2 FQGNSA. V was trimmed by 8 bases and J by 8 bases, leaving 18 bases between them.

The chain couples TRBV6-1 to TRBJ2-5; 10 nucleotides match TRBD2. Germline V lookup: CDR1 MNHNS, CDR2 SASEGT. The CDR3 is made up of 16 amino acids. Trimming at V came to 5 bases and at J to 4 bases, leaving 10 bases not matched to a gene. As DNA, the CDR3 is TGTGCCAGCAGTCCTAGCGGGGGAGTTGGGCGAGAGACCCAGTACTTC. It yields the protein CASSPSGGVGRETQYF.